The 19 T cell receptor beta chains listed next were all sequenced from one sample in a study of T cells in localized non-small cell lung cancer. Clones were read by immunoSEQ multiplex PCR, and TCRdb kept only the in-frame ones, dropping some. The sample has some 3,000 clones, 39% seen once. The sequencing here drew on normal lung tissue next to the tumor, taken before any cancer treatment. The source is a woman aged 35-75 years with stage I lung adenocarcinoma.

Concerning this clone itself: The sample contains more than one DNA sequence encoding this CDR3. This chain joins TRBV18 and TRBJ2-3; 7 bases are a match to TRBD2. The V gene end was trimmed by 0 bases and the J gene end by 6 bases; junction bases not matched to a gene: 6. The CDR3 spans 15 residues. CDR1 is KGHSH and CDR2 is LQKENI in the germline V gene. CDR3 in DNA: TGTGCCAGCTCACCACCAAGCGGGGCTCGGGATACGCAGTATTTT. Its protein is CASSPPSGARDTQYF.

Points on this clone: This sample also contains other DNA sequences that code for the same CDR3. The chain links TRBV9 to TRBJ2-1, with D hard to call. In germline, CDR1 is SGDLS, CDR2 YYNGEE. Between the trimmed V and J ends, which lost 0 bases and 0 bases, there was a span of 7 bases. This CDR3 has 15 residues. The CDR3 region is CASSVEASSYNEQFF. CDR3 DNA: TGTGCCAGCAGCGTAGAAGCTAGCTCCTACAATGAGCAGTTCTTC.

In its sample, this clone was seen once. The V call is TRBV6-8, the J call TRBJ2-7; 9 bases agree with TRBD2. Germline CDR1 MNHGY, CDR2 SAAAGT. The CDR3 consists of 15 residues. J lost 7 bases, V lost 5 bases, and 12 bases had no gene match. CDR3 amino acids: CASSARLAVSEEQYF. CDR3 in DNA: TGTGCCAGCAGTGCCAGACTAGCGGTCTCGGAAGAGCAGTACTTC.

The chain joins TRBV11-3 to TRBJ2-5; the D gene is possibly TRBD2 (6 bases). Germline V gene data show CDR1 as SGHNT and CDR2 as YENEEA. V was cut by 3 bases and J by 4 bases, with 18 bases left in between. The CDR3 is made up of 16 amino acids. CDR3 amino acids: CASSFGGSRLRETQYF. CDR3 DNA: TGTGCCAGCAGCTTTGGAGGGAGTCGCCTTCGAGAGACCCAGTACTTC.

In its sample, this clone was seen a few times. V usage is TRBV19 and J usage is TRBJ1-1, with TRBD1 identical over 7 bases. V was clipped by 5 bases and J by 4 bases; unmatched bases: 10. The CDR3 has 15 residues. Germline CDR1 is LNHDA and CDR2 is SQIVND (reference sequence). This CDR3 reads CASSRQGRMSTEAFF. CDR3 nucleotide sequence: TGTGCCAGTAGTCGACAGGGAAGAATGAGCACTGAAGCTTTCTTT.

This clone was seen a few times. The chain employs TRBV11-3 and TRBJ1-5; 9 bases map to TRBD1. The germline gives CDR1 SGHNT, CDR2 YENEEA. This CDR3 comprises 14 residues. V lost 4 bases to trimming and J lost 6 bases; unmatched junction nucleotides: 4. CDR3 coding DNA: TGTGCCAGCAGCTCACAGGGGGCAGGTCAGCCCCAGCATTTT. The encoded protein is CASSSQGAGQPQHF.

V and J are TRBV15 and TRBJ2-2; the match to TRBD2 covers 10 bases. The CDR3 sequence is 16 residues long. The junction had 4 bases not matched to a gene; V was cut back by 1 base and J by 5 bases. The germline V gene has CDR1 LNHNV and CDR2 YYDKDF (reference sequence). The CDR3 nucleotides read TGTGCCACCAGCAGAGGGCTAGCGGGAGCAACCGGGGAGCTGTTTTTT. Translated, it gives CATSRGLAGATGELFF. The full variable domain, in which reference TRBV15 and TRBJ2-2 provide the parts outside the CDR3, is DAMVIQNPRYQVTQFGKPVTLSCSQTLNHNVMYWYQQKSSQAPKLLFHYYDKDFNNEADTPDNFQSRRPNTSFCFLDIRSPGLGDTAMYLCATSRGLAGATGELFFGEGSRLTVL.

This clone was detected only a few times. In DNA form, the CDR3 reads TGTGCCAGTAGTATGGGGGAGACCCAGTACTTC. Protein: CASSMGETQYF. The V call is TRBV19, the J call TRBJ2-5; D is unresolved. CDR3 size: 11 residues. Between the trimmed V and J ends, which lost 3 bases and 5 bases, there was a span of 4 bases. Germline loops: CDR1 LNHDA, CDR2 SQIVND (reference sequence).

The CDR3 loop is CAWSQDSNTEAFF. The CDR3 coding sequence is TGTGCCTGGAGCCAGGACTCAAACACTGAAGCTTTCTTT. The V and J genes are TRBV30 and TRBJ1-1; D uncertain. Trimming shortened V by 3 bases and J by 2 bases, and 10 bases separated the two germline ends. The V gene's germline CDR1 is GTSNPN and CDR2 SVGIG (reference sequence). The CDR3 length is 13 residues.

The sample holds a few counts of this clone. The rearrangement links TRBV9 to TRBJ1-2; no definite D call. This CDR3 is built from 12 residues. Trimming removed 4 bases from V and 6 bases from J, with 10 bases in between. The V gene's germline CDR1 is SGDLS and CDR2 YYNGEE. The CDR3 loop is CASSSGINGYTF. For the CDR3, the DNA is TGTGCCAGCAGCTCCGGGATTAATGGCTACACCTTC.

The chain combines TRBV28 with TRBJ2-4; D call uncertain. The CDR3 totals 16 residues. Germline assignment: CDR1 MDHEN and CDR2 SYDVKM. Trimming took off 4 bases at V and 0 bases at J, with 13 bases between the two ends. In DNA form, the CDR3 reads TGTGCCAGCAGTTCCCACACATCCTTAGCCAAAAACATTCAGTACTTC. This codes for CASSSHTSLAKNIQYF.

Only a few counts were recorded for this clone. The V call is TRBV6-8, the J call TRBJ2-3; tentatively, D is TRBD2 (6 bases). In germline, CDR1 is MNHGY, CDR2 SAAAGT. Between the trimmed V and J ends, which lost 6 bases and 4 bases, there was a span of 17 bases. The CDR3 runs to 15 residues. Here the CDR3 reads CASSLRRGRADTQYF. DNA of the CDR3: TGTGCCAGCAGCCTGAGGCGGGGTCGGGCAGATACGCAGTATTTT.

This clone was detected only a few times. The chain links TRBV11-3 to TRBJ2-2; TRBD1 or TRBD2 may be the D gene (5 bases each). The germline V and J ends were trimmed by 2 bases and 0 bases, with 13 bases remaining between them. The CDR3 runs 17 residues. The V gene's germline CDR1 is SGHNT and CDR2 YENEEA. DNA of the CDR3: TGTGCCAGCAGCTTAAGGGTGGGGACGGCGAACACCGGGGAGCTGTTTTTT. It codes for CASSLRVGTANTGELFF. Combining the CDR3 with reference TRBV11-3 and TRBJ2-2 gives the whole variable domain EAGVVQSPRYKIIEKKQPVAFWCNPISGHNTLYWYLQNLGQGPELLIRYENEEAVDDSQLPKDRFSAERLKGVDSTLKIQPAELGDSAVYLCASSLRVGTANTGELFFGEGSRLTVL.

The chain links TRBV6-8 to TRBJ1-1; D is perhaps TRBD1 (5 bases). Between the trimmed V and J ends, which lost 0 bases and 1 base, there was a span of 9 bases. Germline V gene data show CDR1 as MNHGY and CDR2 as SAAAGT. The length of the CDR3 is 15 residues. The chain's CDR3 is CASSYSLGGNTEAFF. In DNA form, the CDR3 reads TGTGCCAGCAGTTACTCACTGGGGGGGAACACTGAAGCTTTCTTT.

The genes are TRBV18 and TRBJ2-7, with 7 bases identical to TRBD2. Germline CDR1 and CDR2: KGHSH and LQKENI. The trim removed 4 bases at V and 2 bases at J, leaving 8 bases unmatched. The CDR3 runs 15 residues. For the CDR3, the DNA is TGTGCCAGCTCACTGGGACTAACGGTGACCTACGAGCAGTACTTC. This sequence encodes CASSLGLTVTYEQYF.

This clone is termed medium-sized (0.01 to 0.1%). The rearrangement uses TRBV6-8 and TRBJ2-1, with 11 nucleotides matching TRBD2. The CDR3 spans 17 residues. Per the germline V gene, CDR1 is MNHGY and CDR2 is SAAAGT. The V gene end was trimmed by 8 bases and the J gene end by 5 bases; junction bases not matched to a gene: 14. The CDR3 region is CASGSLPGTSGDNEQFF. The CDR3 DNA reads TGTGCCAGCGGGTCTCTCCCCGGGACTAGCGGAGACAATGAGCAGTTCTTC.

Judged by abundance, this clone is medium-sized. The chain carries TRBV11-3 and TRBJ2-3, with 7 bases matching TRBD2. The V gene end was trimmed by 4 bases and the J gene end by 8 bases; junction bases not matched to a gene: 9. Germline lookup yields CDR1 SGHNT and CDR2 YENEEA. CDR3 length: 14 amino acids. The CDR3 is CASSSYTAGVTQYF. DNA for the CDR3: TGTGCCAGCAGCTCCTATACGGCGGGAGTTACGCAGTATTTT. The variable domain in full, completed from reference TRBV11-3 and TRBJ2-3, reads EAGVVQSPRYKIIEKKQPVAFWCNPISGHNTLYWYLQNLGQGPELLIRYENEEAVDDSQLPKDRFSAERLKGVDSTLKIQPAELGDSAVYLCASSSYTAGVTQYFGPGTRLTVL.

J is TRBJ2-1 and V is TRBV11-3; no reliable D call. The CDR3 totals 17 residues. Trimming removed 5 bases at V and 3 bases at J, with 20 bases between. Per the germline V gene, CDR1 is SGHNT and CDR2 is YENEEA. This CDR3 is CASSPVHHGWNYNEQFF. The CDR3 DNA is TGTGCCAGCAGCCCAGTCCATCATGGTTGGAACTACAATGAGCAGTTCTTC.

This clone came up a few times. The chain employs TRBV28 and TRBJ1-2, with no clear D. From germline, CDR1 is MDHEN and CDR2 SYDVKM. V lost 6 bases and J lost 4, with 15 bases in between. The CDR3 extends over 14 amino acids. The CDR3, as DNA: TGTGCCAGCAGACCAGAGGAACTTCCCTATGGCTACACCTTC. It is translated as CASRPEELPYGYTF.